This entry lists 25 T cell receptor beta chains sequenced from one sample in a study of blood T cell repertoires in COVID-19 (dated by TCRdb to 2020 to 2022). The library was obtained by the immunoSEQ multiplex PCR assay. TCRdb mirrors the immuneACCESS table, restricted to in-frame sequences. Some clones are absent from its copies; in checked studies, under half trace to an unresolved V gene, and the reason for the others is unknown. Here the sample has some 260,000 clones; around 84% occur a single time. The ten largest clones take up over 4% of the sample. The specimen was PBMCs or T cells enriched from blood (not recorded which). The receptors stem from a young man with acute COVID-19.

The chain employs TRBV29-1 and TRBJ1-1; D is perhaps TRBD1 (5 bases). This CDR3 is 13 amino acids long. In germline, CDR1 is SQVTM, CDR2 ANQGSEA. The CDR3 DNA reads as TGCAGGGCTGATGGACACCAGAACACTGAAGCTTTCTTT. Amino acid sequence: CRADGHQNTEAFF.

This clone was counted once. Here the CDR3 DNA reads TGTGCCAGTAGTTCGGGACTAGCGGGGCACGAGCAGTACGTC. As protein: CASSSGLAGHEQYV. The genes are TRBV19 and TRBJ2-7, with 13 bases lining up with TRBD2. Germline V gives CDR1 LNHDA, CDR2 SQIVND (reference sequence). V was clipped by 5 bases and J by 5 bases; unmatched bases: 3. The length of the CDR3 is 14 residues.

The chain is built from TRBV5-1 and TRBJ2-1; 7 nucleotides agree with TRBD2. CDR1 is SGHRS and CDR2 is YFSETQ in the germline V gene. The CDR3 spans 15 residues. Losses at the gene ends were 5 bases for V and 7 bases for J; bases not matched to a gene: 12. The CDR3 nucleotides are TGCGCCAGCAGGGACGGGGGGACGGTAACTAATGAGCAGTTCTTC. Its translation: CASRDGGTVTNEQFF.

The chain uses TRBV30 and TRBJ1-6; D is perhaps TRBD1 (5 bases). The V end lost 3 bases, the J end lost 4 bases, and 13 bases lay between the germline ends. This CDR3 is built from 15 residues. Germline V lookup: CDR1 GTSNPN, CDR2 SVGIG (reference sequence). CDR3 sequence reads: CAWRERDSYNSPLHF. CDR3 sequence (DNA): TGTGCCTGGAGGGAAAGGGACTCGTATAATTCACCCCTCCACTTT.

J is TRBJ2-3 and V is TRBV7-9; possible D gene TRBD1, 6 bases. Trimming left V 2 bases short and J 9 bases short, with 15 bases between. Germline V gene lookup returns CDR1 SEHNR and CDR2 FQNEAQ (reference sequence). CDR3 length: 14 amino acids. The CDR3, as DNA: TGTGCCAGCAGCTTATCAGGGGACATGAGGACGCAGTATTTT. It is translated as CASSLSGDMRTQYF.

The V call is TRBV5-5, the J call TRBJ2-2; D possibly corresponds to TRBD1 (5 bases). The CDR3 is made up of 13 amino acids. Germline V CDR1 and CDR2: SGHKS, YYEKEE (reference sequence). V lost 6 bases to trimming and J lost 4 bases, with 10 bases between them. The CDR3 spells CASTQGATGELFF. For the CDR3, the DNA is TGTGCCAGCACGCAGGGTGCCACCGGGGAGCTGTTTTTT.

The CDR3 DNA reads TGTGCCAGCAGCTCACAGGTCCCCGGGGCCAACGTCCTGACTTTC. It translates to CASSSQVPGANVLTF. This rearrangement joins TRBV5-8 to TRBJ2-6, with D tentatively TRBD1 (5 bases). Germline V gene data show CDR1 as SGHTS and CDR2 as YDEGEE. The CDR3 is 15 residues long. Trimming took 3 bases from V and 4 from J, leaving 11 bases between them. Supplemented by reference TRBV5-8 and TRBJ2-6, the full variable domain reads EAGVTQSPTHLIKTRGQQATLRCSPISGHTSVYWYQQALGLGLQFLLWYDEGEERNRGNFPPRFSGRQFPNYSSELNVNALELEDSALYLCASSSQVPGANVLTFGAGSRLTVL.

The chain employs TRBV7-8 and TRBJ1-5; D remains unclear. CDR1 SGHVS and CDR2 FQNEAQ come from the germline V gene. CDR3 length: 14 residues. V dropped 1 base and J dropped 4 bases, with 8 bases sitting between them. The CDR3 reads CASSLVAENQPQHF. CDR3 in DNA: TGTGCCAGCAGCTTAGTAGCAGAGAATCAGCCCCAGCATTTT. The entire variable domain, with the rest obtained from reference TRBV7-8 and TRBJ1-5, is as follows: GAGVSQSPRYKVAKRGQDVALRCDPISGHVSLFWYQQALGQGPEFLTYFQNEAQLDKSGLPSDRFFAERPEGSVSTLKIQRTQQEDSAVYLCASSLVAENQPQHFGDGTRLSIL.

This sequence joins TRBV5-1 and TRBJ2-2; possible D gene TRBD2, 5 bases. CDR3 length: 14 amino acids. Looked up from germline, CDR1 is SGHRS and CDR2 is YFSETQ. Trimming left V 5 bases short and J 6 bases short, with 14 bases between. DNA for the CDR3: TGCGCCAGCAGGGAGGTCCCCAGGCCCGGGGAGCTGTTTTTT. Its protein product is CASREVPRPGELFF.

The chain recombines TRBV3-1 (or the pseudogene TRBV3-2) with TRBJ2-2; D might be TRBD2 (6 bases). CDR3 length: 14 amino acids. V was cut by 4 bases and J by 8 bases, with 14 bases left in between. Germline V CDR1 and CDR2: LGHDT, YNNKEL (reference sequence). The CDR3 sequence is CASSRGLHRGELFF. CDR3 DNA sequence: TGTGCCAGCAGCCGAGGACTACACAGGGGGGAGCTGTTTTTT.

This chain uses TRBV5-1 with TRBJ1-4; 7 bases fit TRBD1. Germline assignment: CDR1 SGHRS and CDR2 YFSETQ. After removal of 7 bases from V and 0 bases from J, the junction contained 3 bases not matched to a gene. There are 14 residues in the CDR3. The CDR3 is CASRDRATNEKLFF. CDR3 coding DNA: TGCGCCAGCCGAGACAGGGCAACTAATGAAAAACTGTTTTTT.

V usage is TRBV27 and J usage is TRBJ2-5, with TRBD1 identical over 8 bases. CDR1 and CDR2 from the germline V gene are MNHEY and SMNVEV (reference sequence). Germline trimming cut 4 bases from V and 6 bases from J; bases unmatched to any gene: 13. CDR3 length: 16 residues. DNA of the CDR3: TGTGCCAGCAGTTCCCCGGACAGGGACCCCCAGAAGACCCAGTACTTC. The encoded protein is CASSSPDRDPQKTQYF.

V and J are TRBV28 and TRBJ1-1; no clear D gene. CDR1 is MDHEN, CDR2 SYDVKM, per germline. The CDR3 extends over 14 amino acids. V was cut by 6 bases and J by 3 bases, with 14 bases left in between. The CDR3: CASRLPTADTEAFF. For the CDR3, the DNA is TGTGCCAGCAGACTCCCAACAGCTGACACTGAAGCTTTCTTT.

This rearrangement joins TRBV6-9 to TRBJ2-7; a possible D gene is TRBD2 (6 bases). The CDR3 is 15 residues long. The germline gives CDR1 MNHGY, CDR2 SVAAGI. V lost 7 bases and J 0 bases, leaving 16 bases between the germline ends. This CDR3 reads CASTATGVSSYEQYV. The CDR3 DNA sequence: TGTGCCAGCACCGCCACGGGGGTGAGCTCCTACGAGCAGTACGTC.

The rearrangement joins TRBV11-2 to TRBJ1-4, with D hard to call. CDR1 is SGHAT and CDR2 is FQNNGV in the germline V gene. V dropped 4 bases and J dropped 8 bases, with 11 bases sitting between them. CDR3 length: 13 residues. CDR3 sequence reads: CASSYEAREKLFF. In DNA form, the CDR3 reads TGTGCCAGCAGCTACGAGGCCCGCGAAAAACTGTTTTTT.

The chain couples TRBV6-4 to TRBJ2-3; D might be TRBD1 (7 bases). Trimming took off 8 bases at V and 6 bases at J, with 18 bases between the two ends. This CDR3 region has 14 residues. Looked up from germline, CDR1 is MRHNA and CDR2 is SNTAGT. The chain's CDR3 is CASGGGQPSDTQYF. CDR3 DNA: TGTGCCAGCGGAGGGGGACAGCCCTCTGATACGCAGTATTTT.

The V and J genes are TRBV12-3 or TRBV12-4 and TRBJ2-1; D is perhaps TRBD1 (5 bases). The CDR3 totals 12 residues. Trimming removed 7 bases at V and 7 bases at J, with 11 bases between. In DNA, the CDR3 is TGTGCCAGCACCCCGACAGAAAATGAGCAGTTCTTC. It codes for CASTPTENEQFF.

This clone was observed once. Compared with germline, one end of the junction differs, possibly owing to a read error. The chain couples TRBV5-1 to TRBJ2-1; possibly TRBD2 for D (5 bases). The CDR3 loop spans 16 amino acids. Germline lookup yields CDR1 SGHRS and CDR2 YFSETQ. In nucleotides, the CDR3 is TGTGCCAGCAGCTACGCCTCCGGGGTGAGGGTGGGTGAGCAGTTCTTC. Translating it yields CASSYASGVRVGEQFF. Looking up the rest from reference TRBV5-1 and TRBJ2-1 gives the full variable domain: KAGVTQTPRYLIKTRGQQVTLSCSPISGHRSVSWYQQTPGQGLQFLFEYFSETQRNKGNFPGRFSGRQFSNSRSEMNVSTLELGDSALYLCASSYASGVRVGEQFFGPGTRLTVL.

In its sample, this clone was seen once. V and J are TRBV5-5 and TRBJ1-1; 8 positions agree with TRBD1. V shed 6 bases and J 1 base; nucleotides not matched to a gene: 2. This CDR3 is 13 amino acids long. Germline V gene sequence: CDR1 SGHKS, CDR2 YYEKEE (reference sequence). The CDR3 coding sequence is TGTGCCAGCACCCAGGGGGCGAACACTGAAGCTTTCTTT. This sequence encodes CASTQGANTEAFF.

The chain is built from TRBV18 and TRBJ2-5; 11 nucleotides line up with TRBD2. Unmatched junction bases numbered 8, after V lost 3 bases and J lost 2 bases. Germline CDR1 is KGHSH and CDR2 is LQKENI. The CDR3 covers 17 residues. CDR3 sequence reads: CASSPYTRLAGQETQYF. For the CDR3, the DNA is TGTGCCAGCTCACCCTATACCCGACTAGCGGGACAAGAGACCCAGTACTTC. Drawing the rest from reference TRBV18 and TRBJ2-5, the complete variable domain is NAGVMQNPRHLVRRRGQEARLRCSPMKGHSHVYWYRQLPEEGLKFMVYLQKENIIDESGMPKERFSAEFPKEGPSILRIQQVVRGDSAAYFCASSPYTRLAGQETQYFGPGTRLLVL.

The chain employs TRBV15 and TRBJ2-3; 8 nucleotides line up with TRBD2. V lost 8 bases to trimming and J lost 5 bases; unmatched junction nucleotides: 12. Germline V CDR1 and CDR2: LNHNV, YYDKDF (reference sequence). The CDR3 runs to 15 residues. The CDR3 sequence is CATPVGGGRGDTQYF. The CDR3 DNA reads TGTGCCACCCCAGTCGGGGGGGGGCGAGGAGATACGCAGTATTTT.

Points on this clone: Its ends do not fully match the called genes, so a read error is possible. The chain employs TRBV7-8 and TRBJ1-2, with a weak D call TRBD1 (6 bases). CDR1 is SGHVS and CDR2 is FQNEAQ in the germline V gene. CDR3 length: 13 amino acids. CDR3 DNA sequence: TGTGCCAGCAGCCTAGCAGGGGACTATGGCTACACCTTC. Its translation is CASSLAGDYGYTF.

This chain links TRBV6-5 with TRBJ2-7; 10 positions agree with TRBD1. The CDR3 is made up of 14 amino acids. J was trimmed by 3 bases and V by 6 bases; bases with no gene match: 5. CDR1 and CDR2 (germline): MNHEY, SVGAGI. This CDR3 is CASRPGQGYYEQYV. The CDR3 nucleotides read TGTGCCAGCAGACCGGGACAGGGGTACTACGAGCAGTACGTC.

The rearrangement joins TRBV28 to TRBJ2-7; D possibly corresponds to TRBD1 (7 bases). This CDR3 spans 17 amino acids. The germline CDR1 and CDR2 sequences are MDHEN and SYDVKM. Trimming took off 6 bases at V and 2 bases at J, with 23 bases between the two ends. The CDR3 spells CASSDQPLGGGPYEQYV. The CDR3 nucleotides read TGTGCCAGCAGCGATCAGCCCCTCGGAGGGGGCCCCTACGAGCAGTACGTC.

CDR3 protein: CASSLTRTGRTPLHF. CDR3 nucleotide sequence: TGCGCCAGCAGCTTGACCCGGACAGGGAGGACACCCCTCCACTTT. The V gene is TRBV5-1, the J gene TRBJ1-6, with 8 bases matching TRBD1. Losses at the gene ends were 1 base for V and 11 bases for J; bases not matched to a gene: 8. This CDR3 has 15 amino acids. The germline CDR1 and CDR2 sequences are SGHRS and YFSETQ. Full variable domain (rest looked up from reference TRBV5-1 and TRBJ1-6): KAGVTQTPRYLIKTRGQQVTLSCSPISGHRSVSWYQQTPGQGLQFLFEYFSETQRNKGNFPGRFSGRQFSNSRSEMNVSTLELGDSALYLCASSLTRTGRTPLHFGNGTRLTVT.